A single sample is the source of the 20 T cell receptor beta chains below, sequenced in a study of early T cells in non-severe SARS-CoV-2 infection. Each CDR3 protein gets one entry after TCRdb re-called the 5' RACE reads with MiXCR. The table includes about 94,000 distinct CDR3 sequences, roughly 13% detected once. Sequencing was done on a sample of whole blood. The source of these receptors is an adult who was a healthcare worker with PCR-confirmed SARS-CoV-2 infection or an uninfected control (not recorded which).

This clonotype was detected many times. This sequence joins TRBV25-1 and TRBJ1-1; 8 positions match TRBD1. J gave up 11 bases and V 7 bases, and 18 bases lay outside the gene matches. The V gene's germline CDR1 is MGHDK and CDR2 SYGVNS. The CDR3 has 15 amino acids. In nucleotides, the CDR3 is TGTGCCAGCACCCGAACCCAGGGGGCGTTTAGCCGGGCTTTCTTT. It is translated as CASTRTQGAFSRAFF.

This clonotype appeared many times. The chain uses TRBV18 and TRBJ1-4; D gene unclear. This CDR3 region has 13 residues. The germline gives CDR1 KGHSH, CDR2 LQKENI. Trimming left V 3 bases short and J 4 bases short, with 6 bases between. The CDR3 sequence is CASSPELNEKLFF. In nucleotides, the CDR3 is TGTGCCAGCTCACCGGAGCTTAATGAAAAACTGTTTTTT.

A few counts support this clonotype. V and J are TRBV5-4 and TRBJ2-6; D remains ambiguous. Looked up from germline, CDR1 is SGHNT and CDR2 is YYREEE (reference sequence). V lost 4 bases to trimming and J lost 0 bases, with 5 bases between them. CDR3 length equals 14 residues. CDR3 coding DNA: TGTGCCAGCAGCGGAGACTCTGGGGCCAACGTCCTGACTTTC. Its translation: CASSGDSGANVLTF.

This clonotype showed up many times. This chain uses TRBV28 with TRBJ2-5; D possibly uses TRBD1 or TRBD2 (5 bases each). Germline CDR1 reads MDHEN; CDR2 reads SYDVKM. V dropped 5 bases and J dropped 1 base, with 14 bases sitting between them. The length of the CDR3 is 15 residues. The CDR3 region is CASSPHYGAQETQYF. DNA of the CDR3: TGTGCCAGCAGTCCCCACTACGGGGCCCAAGAGACCCAGTACTTC.

This clonotype has at least ten counts. This chain joins TRBV29-1 and TRBJ2-3, with 10 bases identical to TRBD2. J lost 2 bases, V lost 4 bases, and 6 bases had no gene match. Germline V CDR1 and CDR2: SQVTM, ANQGSEA. The CDR3 covers 15 residues. CDR3 region: CSVANSGGSTDTQYF. Here the CDR3 DNA reads TGCAGCGTTGCTAATAGCGGGGGGTCCACAGATACGCAGTATTTT.

This clonotype was observed a few times. The rearrangement uses TRBV9 and TRBJ1-2; unclear D gene. Between the trimmed V and J ends, which lost 3 bases and 1 base, there was a span of 10 bases. The CDR3 consists of 14 residues. CDR1 is SGDLS, CDR2 YYNGEE, per germline. CDR3 in DNA: TGTGCCAGCAGCGGGACCGACGGTAACTATGGCTACACCTTC. It codes for CASSGTDGNYGYTF. The full variable domain, with the rest looked up from reference TRBV9 and TRBJ1-2, is DSGVTQTPKHLITATGQRVTLRCSPRSGDLSVYWYQQSLDQGLQFLIQYYNGEERAKGNILERFSAQQFPDLHSELNLSSLELGDSALYFCASSGTDGNYGYTFGSGTRLTVV.

This clonotype was observed at least ten times. The chain recombines TRBV20-1 with TRBJ1-1, with D unclear. Germline V CDR1 and CDR2: DFQATT, SNEGSKA (reference sequence). This CDR3 is built from 11 residues. V lost 5 bases, J lost 0 bases, and 4 bases lay in between. CDR3 in amino acids: CSARMNTEAFF. Written as DNA, the CDR3 is TGCAGTGCTCGCATGAACACTGAAGCTTTCTTT.

This clonotype was seen at least ten times. The chain carries TRBV2 and TRBJ1-1; D not certain. V lost 5 bases to trimming and J lost 11 bases, with 15 bases between them. In germline, CDR1 is SNHLY, CDR2 FYNNEI. There are 12 residues in the CDR3. The CDR3 bases are TGTGCCAGCAGTACCAACCGGGTGGGGGCTTTCTTT. Translated: CASSTNRVGAFF.

In this sample, this clonotype turned up many times. The chain is built from TRBV3-1 and TRBJ2-7; D possibly corresponds to TRBD2 (6 bases). V lost 4 bases and J lost 1, with 14 bases in between. CDR3 length equals 15 residues. Germline V gene sequence: CDR1 LGHDT, CDR2 YNNKEL (reference sequence). CDR3 amino acids: CASSPELTRSYEQYF. CDR3 sequence (DNA): TGTGCCAGCAGCCCTGAACTGACTAGATCCTACGAGCAGTACTTC.

There are many counts of this clonotype. V is TRBV5-1 and J is TRBJ1-1, with D unclear. From germline, CDR1 is SGHRS and CDR2 YFSETQ. Trimming removed 2 bases from V and 11 bases from J, with 13 bases in between. This CDR3 spans 12 amino acids. For the CDR3, the DNA is TGCGCCAGCAGCTTCCCATCCCTTTTGGCTTTCTTT. Translating it yields CASSFPSLLAFF.

This clonotype was counted only a few times. The genes are TRBV28 and TRBJ2-7; D gene unclear. CDR1 is MDHEN, CDR2 SYDVKM, per germline. The CDR3 is 11 amino acids. The CDR3, as DNA: TGTGAGGGTAGCCCCGCCTACGAGCAGTACTTC. Translated, it gives CEGSPAYEQYF. Supplemented by reference TRBV28 and TRBJ2-7, the full variable domain reads DVKVTQSSRYLVKRTGEKVFLECVQDMDHENMFWYRQDPGLGLRLIYFSYDVKMKEKGDIPEGYSVSREKKERFSLILESASTNQTSMYLCEGSPAYEQYFGPGTRLTVT.

The chain recombines TRBV2 with TRBJ1-2; D is unresolved. V shed 5 bases and J shed 9 bases, with 16 bases lying between them. The germline V gene encodes CDR1 SNHLY and CDR2 FYNNEI. This CDR3 region has 13 residues. DNA of the CDR3: TGTGCCAGCAGTTTGGTCCCCGATCGGAGCTACACCTTC. Its translation is CASSLVPDRSYTF.

This clonotype occurred many times. The chain joins TRBV7-2 to TRBJ2-7, with D uncertain. The germline V gene has CDR1 SGHTA and CDR2 FQGNSA. The V gene lost 2 bases and the J gene lost 0 bases, with 2 bases spanning the gap. The CDR3 is 12 residues long. The CDR3 DNA reads TGTGCCAGCAGCTTAAGCTCCTACGAGCAGTACTTC. Protein sequence: CASSLSSYEQYF.

Only a few counts were recorded for this clonotype. This chain links TRBV9 with TRBJ2-5; possibly TRBD1 or TRBD2 for D (5 bases each). CDR1 is SGDLS, CDR2 YYNGEE, per germline. The V end was cut by 4 bases, the J end by 2 bases, with 15 bases between. The CDR3 sequence is 15 residues long. CDR3 region: CASSSAPWGQETQYF. CDR3 sequence (DNA): TGTGCCAGCAGCTCTGCGCCGTGGGGGCAAGAGACCCAGTACTTC. The full variable domain, its missing parts supplied by reference TRBV9 and TRBJ2-5, is DSGVTQTPKHLITATGQRVTLRCSPRSGDLSVYWYQQSLDQGLQFLIQYYNGEERAKGNILERFSAQQFPDLHSELNLSSLELGDSALYFCASSSAPWGQETQYFGPGTRLLVL.

This clonotype has a handful of counts. The chain recombines TRBV24-1 with TRBJ2-2, with D possibly being TRBD1 (5 bases). Trimming shortened V by 4 bases and J by 3 bases, and 11 bases separated the two germline ends. Germline V gene lookup returns CDR1 KGHDR and CDR2 SFDVKD. The CDR3 runs to 15 residues. DNA of the CDR3: TGTGCCACCAGTGACCAGGGCTTGGACACCGGGGAGCTGTTTTTT. Encoded protein: CATSDQGLDTGELFF.

This clonotype was observed at least ten times. V usage is TRBV28 and J usage is TRBJ1-1, with TRBD1 as a possible D gene (6 bases). CDR1 and CDR2 from the germline V gene are MDHEN and SYDVKM. V was trimmed by 7 bases and J by 4 bases, leaving 16 bases between them. The CDR3 contains 14 residues. Here the CDR3 DNA reads TGTGCCAGCACCTATCCGACAGGAGCCACTGAAGCTTTCTTT. It encodes CASTYPTGATEAFF.

To note about this clonotype: A read error may be the cause here, since a much bigger clone is one base away. This chain uses TRBV28 with TRBJ1-6; D possibly corresponds to TRBD1 (5 bases). Trimming took off 5 bases at V and 10 bases at J, with 12 bases between the two ends. Germline CDR1 reads MDHEN; CDR2 reads SYDVKM. The CDR3 sequence is 13 residues long. This chain's CDR3 is CASSRGVGSPLHF. DNA for the CDR3: TGTGCCAGCAGTCGGGGGGTCGGGTCACCCCTCCACTTT.

This chain connects TRBV7-8 to TRBJ2-3; 7 bases are shared with TRBD2. The junction had 14 bases not matched to a gene; V was cut back by 2 bases and J by 0 bases. The CDR3 sequence is 19 residues long. CDR1 is SGHVS, CDR2 FQNEAQ, per germline. The CDR3 region has the DNA TGTGCCAGCAGCTTACGGGCTCTCAGCGGGGCCCCTAGCACAGATACGCAGTATTTT. The encoded protein is CASSLRALSGAPSTDTQYF.

This clonotype has a count of ten or more. This rearrangement joins TRBV7-9 to TRBJ2-2; 8 bases are shared with TRBD1. The V segment lost 3 bases and the J segment 1 base; nucleotides outside the gene matches: 4. The CDR3 runs 16 residues. CDR1 SEHNR and CDR2 FQNEAQ come from the germline V gene (reference sequence). Here the CDR3 reads CASSLKTGVNTGELFF. Written as DNA, the CDR3 is TGTGCCAGCAGCTTGAAGACAGGGGTGAACACCGGGGAGCTGTTTTTT. The complete variable domain, with remaining parts taken from reference TRBV7-9 and TRBJ2-2, reads DTGVSQNPRHKITKRGQNVTFRCDPISEHNRLYWYRQTLGQGPEFLTYFQNEAQLEKSRLLSDRFSAERPKGSFSTLEIQRTEQGDSAMYLCASSLKTGVNTGELFFGEGSRLTVL.

The table lists this clonotype with many counts. V and J are TRBV7-9 and TRBJ1-1; 7 positions match TRBD1. The CDR3 is 15 residues long. Germline V gene data show CDR1 as SEHNR and CDR2 as FQNEAQ (reference sequence). The ends lost 5 bases at V and 5 bases at J; junction bases unmatched: 11. The CDR3 nucleotides read TGTGCCAGCAGCCTCAGACAGGGTCAATCGACTGAAGCTTTCTTT. Translating it yields CASSLRQGQSTEAFF.